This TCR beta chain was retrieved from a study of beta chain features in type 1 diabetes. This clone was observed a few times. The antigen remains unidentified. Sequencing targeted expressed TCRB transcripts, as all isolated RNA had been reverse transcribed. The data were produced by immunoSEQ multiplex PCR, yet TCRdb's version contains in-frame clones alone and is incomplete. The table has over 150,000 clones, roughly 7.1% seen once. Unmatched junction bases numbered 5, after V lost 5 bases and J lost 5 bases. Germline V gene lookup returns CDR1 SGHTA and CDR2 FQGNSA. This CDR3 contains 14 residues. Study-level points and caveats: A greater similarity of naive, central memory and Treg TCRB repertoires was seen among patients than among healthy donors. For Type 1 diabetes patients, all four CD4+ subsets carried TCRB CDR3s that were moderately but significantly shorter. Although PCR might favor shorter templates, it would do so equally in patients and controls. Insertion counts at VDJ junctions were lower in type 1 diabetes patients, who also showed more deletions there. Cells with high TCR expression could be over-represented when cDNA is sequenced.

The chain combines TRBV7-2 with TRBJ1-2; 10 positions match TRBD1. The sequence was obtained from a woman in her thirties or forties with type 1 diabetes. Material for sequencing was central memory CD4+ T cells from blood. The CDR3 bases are TGTGCCAGCAGCAGTGGACAGGGGGAATATGGCTACACCTTC. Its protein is CASSSGQGEYGYTF. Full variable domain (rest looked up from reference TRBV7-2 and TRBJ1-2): GAGVSQSPSNKVTEKGKDVELRCDPISGHTALYWYRQSLGQGLEFLIYFQGNSAPDKSGLPSDRFSAERTGGSVSTLTIQRTQQEDSAVYLCASSSGQGEYGYTFGSGTRLTVV.